Following are 26 T cell receptor beta chains from one sample sequenced in a study of OX40 agonist ivuxolimab in advanced cancers. The table came from immunoSEQ multiplex PCR; TCRdb's copy has only in-frame clones and leaves some out. The data hold more than 50,000 clones, with 85% to 90% observed a single time. The source material was CD4+ or CD8+ T cells sorted from blood, sampled in a trial of the OX40 agonist ivuxolimab. These receptors all come from an adult with an advanced solid tumor such as melanoma, head and neck, liver or kidney cancer.

V usage is TRBV4-2 and J usage is TRBJ2-7; D gene unclear. The CDR3 runs 15 residues. Trimming stripped 1 base from V and 2 bases from J, with 12 bases between. Germline loops: CDR1 LGHNA, CDR2 YNFKEQ. CDR3 sequence reads: CASSQVGDGTYEQYF. The CDR3 DNA reads TGTGCCAGCAGCCAAGTCGGAGACGGAACCTACGAGCAGTACTTC.

The DNA of the CDR3 is TGTGCCAGCAGCCAAGTAACAGGGGCGGTCTATGGCTACACCTTC. This codes for CASSQVTGAVYGYTF. The gene calls are TRBV14 and TRBJ1-2, with TRBD1 matching over 7 bases. This CDR3 spans 15 amino acids. Per germline, CDR1 SGHDN and CDR2 FVKESK. J was trimmed by 4 bases and V by 1 base; bases with no gene match: 6.

The rearrangement links TRBV10-2 to TRBJ1-2; D remains unclear. Looked up from germline, CDR1 is WSHSY and CDR2 is SAAADI. This CDR3 comprises 17 residues. The ends were cut back, 6 bases at V and 4 bases at J, with 24 bases in the middle. DNA for the CDR3: TGCGCCAGCAGGCCGACCCATGACTCCCCGCTAGGCTATGGCTACACCTTC. This gives the protein CASRPTHDSPLGYGYTF.

The CDR3 DNA is TGTGCCTGGAGTGTAGTGGGGGGGTCTGAAGCTTTCTTT. It translates to CAWSVVGGSEAFF. The chain combines TRBV30 with TRBJ1-1; a possible D gene is TRBD1 (5 bases). Trimming left V 0 bases short and J 6 bases short, with 11 bases between. This CDR3 is built from 13 residues. The germline V gene encodes CDR1 GTSNPN and CDR2 SVGIG (reference sequence).

The chain uses TRBV15 and TRBJ1-5, with 7 bases matching TRBD1. The CDR3 has 15 residues. Germline-derived CDR1 and CDR2 are LNHNV and YYDKDF (reference sequence). V shed 3 bases, J shed 6 bases, and the junction held 8 bases outside the gene matches. CDR3 protein: CATSSLRGGSQPQHF. In DNA, the CDR3 is TGTGCCACCAGCAGCCTGAGAGGGGGCAGTCAGCCCCAGCATTTT.

V is TRBV13 and J is TRBJ2-1; maybe TRBD2 (6 bases). CDR1 and CDR2 (germline): PRHDT, FYEKMQ (reference sequence). CDR3 length: 14 residues. Trimming took 4 bases from V and 6 from J, leaving 13 bases between them. The CDR3 spells CASSWMLATNEQFF. In DNA form, the CDR3 reads TGTGCCAGCAGCTGGATGCTAGCGACCAATGAGCAGTTCTTC.

The gene calls are TRBV30 and TRBJ1-1; D remains unclear. Germline CDR1 reads GTSNPN; CDR2 reads SVGIG (reference sequence). Trimming removed 0 bases from V and 1 base from J, with 9 bases in between. This CDR3 contains 14 residues. The CDR3 spells CAWSVPGWNTEAFF. The DNA of the CDR3 is TGTGCCTGGAGTGTACCCGGTTGGAACACTGAAGCTTTCTTT.

This clone appeared a single time. The CDR3 DNA is TGTGCCAGCAGCTTAGGCCGCGGGGCGAGGGGCTACACCTTC. This encodes CASSLGRGARGYTF. The rearrangement links TRBV13 to TRBJ1-2; D perhaps matches TRBD1 (5 bases). This CDR3 contains 14 residues. Germline V gives CDR1 PRHDT, CDR2 FYEKMQ (reference sequence). V was trimmed by 0 bases and J by 8 bases, leaving 13 bases between them.

This chain links TRBV5-6 with TRBJ2-1, with 7 nucleotides matching TRBD2. V was clipped by 3 bases and J by 8 bases; unmatched bases: 2. The V gene's germline CDR1 is SGHDT and CDR2 YYEEEE. This CDR3 comprises 12 residues. CDR3: CASSSGRDEQFF. CDR3 coding DNA: TGTGCCAGCAGCTCAGGGAGGGATGAGCAGTTCTTC.

This clone was picked up one time. J is TRBJ2-1 and V is TRBV27, with D perhaps matching TRBD1 (5 bases). The length of the CDR3 is 13 residues. V was trimmed by 2 bases and J by 8 bases, leaving 10 bases between them. CDR1 is MNHEY, CDR2 SMNVEV, per germline (reference sequence). The CDR3 DNA sequence: TGTGCCAGCAGTTTACTGGACAACTATGAGCAGTTCTTC. It yields the protein CASSLLDNYEQFF.

Written as DNA, the CDR3 is TGTGCCAGCAGTCTGGCCCCGGAGTACGAGCAGTACTTC. Protein: CASSLAPEYEQYF. This rearrangement joins TRBV28 to TRBJ2-7; no definite D call. This CDR3 spans 13 amino acids. Germline CDR1 and CDR2: MDHEN and SYDVKM. V lost 5 bases, J lost 4 bases, and 12 bases lay in between.

V and J are TRBV4-1 and TRBJ1-5; TRBD1 is a possible D gene (5 bases). V gave up 1 base and J gave up 5 bases, with 12 bases separating them. CDR1 MGHRA and CDR2 YSYEKL come from the germline V gene. CDR3 length equals 15 residues. For the CDR3, the DNA is TGCGCCAGCAGCCAAGGATCCGTGGGGGATCAGCCCCAGCATTTT. It yields the protein CASSQGSVGDQPQHF.

J is TRBJ2-2 and V is TRBV7-9; D is possibly TRBD1 or TRBD2 (5 bases each). The CDR3 loop spans 16 amino acids. Germline CDR1 and CDR2: SEHNR and FQNEAQ (reference sequence). Trimming pared 5 bases from V and 2 bases from J, leaving 15 bases between. Written as DNA, the CDR3 is TGTGCCAGCAGCCCCCAACTAGGGGCAAACACCGGGGAGCTGTTTTTT. This translates into CASSPQLGANTGELFF. Full variable domain (remainder filled in from reference TRBV7-9 and TRBJ2-2): DTGVSQNPRHKITKRGQNVTFRCDPISEHNRLYWYRQTLGQGPEFLTYFQNEAQLEKSRLLSDRFSAERPKGSFSTLEIQRTEQGDSAMYLCASSPQLGANTGELFFGEGSRLTVL.

The genes are TRBV28 and TRBJ2-2, with D perhaps TRBD2 (5 bases). CDR1 MDHEN and CDR2 SYDVKM come from the germline V gene. V lost 2 bases to trimming and J lost 0 bases, with 7 bases between them. The CDR3 consists of 15 residues. The CDR3, as DNA: TGTGCCAGCAGTTTACCGGGAACGAACACCGGGGAGCTGTTTTTT. This translates into CASSLPGTNTGELFF.

This chain links TRBV19 with TRBJ1-2, with D perhaps TRBD1 (6 bases). Trimming took off 4 bases at V and 5 bases at J, with 11 bases between the two ends. Germline V CDR1 and CDR2: LNHDA, SQIVND (reference sequence). The CDR3 contains 13 residues. The CDR3 DNA follows: TGTGCCAGTAGTAACGCAGGGGAGTATGGCTACACCTTC. This gives the protein CASSNAGEYGYTF.

The CDR3: CASSSGTSSTDTQYF. CDR3 bases: TGTGCCAGCAGTTCCGGGACTAGCAGCACAGATACGCAGTATTTT. The chain carries TRBV6-5 and TRBJ2-3, with 9 bases identical to TRBD2. The CDR3 runs 15 residues. Looked up from germline, CDR1 is MNHEY and CDR2 is SVGAGI. V trimming: 4 bases; J trimming: 0 bases; junction bases outside the gene matches: 2.

By frequency in the sample, this clone is large. The rearrangement links TRBV7-9 to TRBJ1-2, with 7 bases identical to TRBD1. Per germline, CDR1 SEHNR and CDR2 FQNEAQ (reference sequence). V was pared by 0 bases and J by 4 bases, with 2 bases of the junction left unmatched. CDR3 length equals 14 residues. This CDR3 reads CASSLAAGGYGYTF. Written as DNA, the CDR3 is TGTGCCAGCAGCTTAGCGGCAGGGGGCTATGGCTACACCTTC.

The chain employs TRBV5-1 and TRBJ2-5; unclear D gene. CDR3 length equals 14 residues. CDR1 and CDR2 from the germline V gene are SGHRS and YFSETQ. V was trimmed by 5 bases and J by 0 bases, leaving 11 bases between them. DNA of the CDR3: TGCGCCAGCAGGTCTTGGCAGTACCAAGAGACCCAGTACTTC. Translation: CASRSWQYQETQYF.

This clone occurred once. V usage is TRBV27 and J usage is TRBJ2-1; TRBD2 might be the D (6 bases). Germline V gene sequence: CDR1 MNHEY, CDR2 SMNVEV (reference sequence). The CDR3 totals 15 residues. Deletions cut 7 bases from V and 0 bases from J, with 13 bases between. For the CDR3, the DNA is TGTGCCAGCACAACCGGGACTCACTCCTACAATGAGCAGTTCTTC. Translating it yields CASTTGTHSYNEQFF.

The chain has TRBV12-5 and TRBJ2-1, with D uncertain. Trimming shortened V by 3 bases and J by 10 bases, and 10 bases separated the two germline ends. CDR1 is LGHNT, CDR2 FRNRAP, per germline. This CDR3 comprises 12 residues. CDR3 DNA: TGTGCTAGTGGTTTCTTACCCCAGGAGCAGTTCTTC. Translation gives CASGFLPQEQFF.

The CDR3 reads CASSEDLGRFTAYNEQFF. CDR3 in DNA: TGTGCCAGCAGTGAAGACTTGGGAAGATTCACCGCCTACAATGAGCAGTTCTTC. This chain links TRBV6-1 with TRBJ2-1, with no clear D. This CDR3 is 18 amino acids long. Germline V gene lookup returns CDR1 MNHNS and CDR2 SASEGT. V was shortened by 1 base and J by 2 bases, with 18 bases between the two germline ends.

V usage is TRBV15 and J usage is TRBJ1-1, with 7 positions matching TRBD1. The CDR3 length is 13 residues. The germline CDR1 and CDR2 sequences are LNHNV and YYDKDF (reference sequence). J gave up 1 base and V 5 bases, and 1 base lay outside the gene matches. The CDR3 loop is CATSWTGNTEAFF. CDR3 in DNA: TGTGCCACCAGCTGGACAGGGAACACTGAAGCTTTCTTT.

The chain combines TRBV4-1 with TRBJ2-7, with 10 bases aligning to TRBD2. This CDR3 is 15 amino acids long. Germline CDR1 MGHRA, CDR2 YSYEKL. The J segment lost 4 bases and the V segment lost 1 base, leaving 4 bases of the junction unmatched. The CDR3 protein is CASSQALAGLYEQYF. The DNA of the CDR3 is TGCGCCAGCAGCCAAGCACTAGCGGGATTATACGAGCAGTACTTC.

This clone came up a few times. The chain links TRBV27 to TRBJ1-1; 8 positions match TRBD1. Germline-derived CDR1 and CDR2 are MNHEY and SMNVEV (reference sequence). V dropped 3 bases and J dropped 3; count of bases not matched to a gene: 6. The CDR3 sequence is 15 residues long. The chain's CDR3 is CASSLVLQGDTEAFF. For the CDR3, the DNA is TGTGCCAGCAGTTTGGTTTTACAGGGGGACACTGAAGCTTTCTTT.

The chain combines TRBV5-1 with TRBJ2-1; 8 bases map to TRBD1. The V segment lost 3 bases and the J segment 3 bases; nucleotides outside the gene matches: 8. The CDR3 totals 16 residues. CDR1 and CDR2 (germline): SGHRS, YFSETQ. Here the CDR3 DNA reads TGCGCCAGCAGCTGGCGGTGGACAGGGAGCTACAATGAGCAGTTCTTC. Encoded protein: CASSWRWTGSYNEQFF.

This clone has only one observation. The chain is built from TRBV9 and TRBJ2-5; tentative D call: TRBD1 (5 bases). V shed 4 bases and J shed 5 bases, with 21 bases lying between them. CDR1 SGDLS and CDR2 YYNGEE come from the germline V gene. This CDR3 is 16 amino acids long. The CDR3 DNA reads as TGTGCCAGCAGCCCACATAATGGGCAGGGTAGGGAGACCCAGTACTTC. Its protein product is CASSPHNGQGRETQYF.